This T cell receptor beta chain appears in the sequencing data of a study of blood T cell repertoires in COVID-19. The germline CDR1 and CDR2 sequences are LGHNA and YSLEER. Trimming stripped 4 bases from V and 8 bases from J, with 14 bases between. This CDR3 spans 14 amino acids. Generated by immunoSEQ multiplex PCR, the TCRdb table keeps only in-frame clones and is missing some. Seen here are more than 200,000 clones, around nine tenths observed once, and the top ten hold 4%. The sequencing input was PBMCs or T cells enriched from blood (not recorded which). This chain links TRBV4-3 with TRBJ2-2; perhaps TRBD1 as D (6 bases). This sequence was found in a woman younger than 45 with acute COVID-19. CDR3 in DNA: TGCGCCAGCAGCCCAGACAGGTGGGCTGGGGAGCTGTTTTTT. Its protein is CASSPDRWAGELFF.